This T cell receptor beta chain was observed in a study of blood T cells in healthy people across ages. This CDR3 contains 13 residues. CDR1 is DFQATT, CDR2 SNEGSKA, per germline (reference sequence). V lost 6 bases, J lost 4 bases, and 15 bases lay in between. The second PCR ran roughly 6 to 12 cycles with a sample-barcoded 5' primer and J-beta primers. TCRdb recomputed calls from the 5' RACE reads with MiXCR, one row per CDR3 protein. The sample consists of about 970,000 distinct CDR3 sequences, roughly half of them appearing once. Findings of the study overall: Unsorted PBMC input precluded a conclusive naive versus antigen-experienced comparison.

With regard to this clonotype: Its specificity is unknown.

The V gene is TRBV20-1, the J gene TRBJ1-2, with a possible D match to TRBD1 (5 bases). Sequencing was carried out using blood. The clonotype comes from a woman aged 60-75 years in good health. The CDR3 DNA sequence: TGCAGTGCCGCTGCCCGACAGAGCTATGGCTACACCTTC. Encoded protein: CSAAARQSYGYTF.